These 17 T cell receptor beta chains were all obtained from the same sample, sequenced in a study of blood T cell repertoires in COVID-19. The protocol was immunoSEQ multiplex PCR, while the TCRdb copy is restricted to in-frame clones and leaves out a portion. The sample contains roughly 15,000 clones, 76% of which appear only once. Sample: peripheral blood. The receptors come from a man between 70 and 80 years old with active or convalescent COVID-19.

The table lists this clone with a count of one. J is TRBJ2-7 and V is TRBV10-1, with TRBD2 identical over 13 bases. J gave up 5 bases and V 7 bases, and 5 bases lay outside the gene matches. Germline V gene sequence: CDR1 WNHNN, CDR2 SYGVQD (reference sequence). CDR3 size: 14 residues. CDR3 coding DNA: TGCGCCAGCAAACGACTAGCGGGAGGACACGAGCAGTACTTC. As protein: CASKRLAGGHEQYF.

This chain links TRBV10-3 with TRBJ2-3; 7 bases agree with TRBD1. The CDR3 extends over 14 amino acids. Germline-derived CDR1 and CDR2 are ENHRY and SYGVKD. The ends lost 7 bases at V and 0 bases at J; junction bases unmatched: 4. CDR3 sequence reads: CAIKEGQSTDTQYF. The CDR3 DNA sequence: TGTGCCATCAAAGAGGGACAGAGCACAGATACGCAGTATTTT.

The chain combines TRBV2 with TRBJ1-5; 9 bases match TRBD1. The CDR3 covers 15 residues. With V trimmed by 8 bases and J by 0 bases, 5 bases remained unmatched. Germline loops: CDR1 SNHLY, CDR2 FYNNEI. Here the CDR3 DNA reads TGTGCCAGCGGGGGGGGACAGGGTAGCAATCAGCCCCAGCATTTT. Encoded protein: CASGGGQGSNQPQHF.

The genes are TRBV2 and TRBJ2-5; 7 bases are a match to TRBD2. The CDR3 covers 14 residues. The J segment lost 2 bases and the V segment lost 3 bases, leaving 3 bases of the junction unmatched. Germline assignment: CDR1 SNHLY and CDR2 FYNNEI. The CDR3: CASSDTSVQETQYF. Written as DNA, the CDR3 is TGTGCCAGCAGTGACACTAGCGTACAAGAGACCCAGTACTTC.

The chain joins TRBV6-6 to TRBJ1-6; D gene unclear. The germline V gene has CDR1 MNHNY and CDR2 SVGAGI (reference sequence). Trimming shortened V by 2 bases and J by 0 bases, and 8 bases separated the two germline ends. The CDR3 sequence is 16 residues long. This CDR3 is CASSYTGHSYNSPLHF. The DNA of the CDR3 is TGTGCCAGCAGTTACACTGGGCACTCCTATAATTCACCCCTCCACTTT.

The chain has TRBV5-4 and TRBJ1-1; TRBD1 matches 7 bases. Losses at the gene ends were 4 bases for V and 4 bases for J; bases not matched to a gene: 7. This CDR3 contains 14 residues. Germline V gene lookup returns CDR1 SGHNT and CDR2 YYREEE (reference sequence). The CDR3 protein is CASSRQGLGTEAFF. The CDR3, as DNA: TGTGCCAGCAGCCGACAGGGCTTAGGCACTGAAGCTTTCTTT.

The V gene is TRBV21-1, the J gene TRBJ1-3; TRBD1, as called in the table, went unchecked against the DNA. TRBV21-1 is noted as a pseudogene. CDR3 length: 14 amino acids. The CDR3: CASVEDSAGNTIYF. The DNA of the CDR3 is TGTGCCAGCGTGGAGGACAGCGCTGGAAACACCATATATTTT.

The genes are TRBV5-4 and TRBJ2-3, with 15 bases aligning to TRBD2. This CDR3 is 16 amino acids long. Germline trimming cut 0 bases from V and 6 bases from J; bases unmatched to any gene: 2. The V gene's germline CDR1 is SGHNT and CDR2 YYREEE (reference sequence). CDR3: CASSLAGTSGGDTQYF. The CDR3 coding sequence is TGTGCCAGCAGCTTGGCCGGGACTAGCGGGGGGGATACGCAGTATTTT.

The V call is TRBV15, the J call TRBJ2-1; 9 nucleotides match TRBD1. The CDR3 totals 17 residues. V was clipped by 0 bases and J by 5 bases; unmatched bases: 8. Germline CDR1 LNHNV, CDR2 YYDKDF (reference sequence). The DNA for the CDR3 is TGTGCCACCAGCAGAGATCGACGGGACAGGGTACACAATGAGCAGTTCTTC. It yields the protein CATSRDRRDRVHNEQFF.

This clone was detected a few times. V gene TRBV2 combines with J gene TRBJ1-1, with D perhaps matching TRBD1 (5 bases). This CDR3 comprises 14 residues. V lost 6 bases and J 4 bases, leaving 15 bases between the germline ends. CDR1 and CDR2 (germline): SNHLY, FYNNEI. CDR3 sequence: CASRTTEWATEAFF. CDR3 in DNA: TGTGCCAGCAGGACGACAGAGTGGGCCACTGAAGCTTTCTTT.

This chain joins TRBV24-1 and TRBJ1-4; perhaps TRBD1 as D (5 bases). The germline V gene has CDR1 KGHDR and CDR2 SFDVKD. The CDR3 has 11 residues. V lost 6 bases, J lost 8 bases, and 6 bases lay in between. CDR3 residues: CATSRGEKLFF. The CDR3 DNA sequence: TGTGCCACCAGTCGGGGGGAAAAACTGTTTTTT.

The chain employs TRBV7-2 and TRBJ2-7, with 9 bases lining up with TRBD1. In germline, CDR1 is SGHTA, CDR2 FQGNSA. The V segment lost 3 bases and the J segment 7 bases; nucleotides outside the gene matches: 7. The CDR3 sequence is 14 residues long. In DNA form, the CDR3 reads TGTGCCAGCAGCTTCGACAGGGGGGGGCTGGAGCAGTACTTC. It is translated as CASSFDRGGLEQYF.

V and J are TRBV11-2 and TRBJ2-5; tentative D call: TRBD1 (6 bases). Germline assignment: CDR1 SGHAT and CDR2 FQNNGV. The V end was cut by 5 bases, the J end by 4 bases, with 17 bases between. The CDR3 extends over 15 amino acids. Here the CDR3 reads CASSPTPGVGETQYF. The DNA of the CDR3 is TGTGCCAGCAGCCCCACCCCAGGGGTCGGAGAGACCCAGTACTTC.

This clone showed up just once. V usage is TRBV9 and J usage is TRBJ2-3; weak D call: TRBD1 (5 bases). Germline V gene lookup returns CDR1 SGDLS and CDR2 YYNGEE. Trimming took 1 base from V and 6 from J, leaving 9 bases between them. The CDR3 loop spans 13 amino acids. CDR3 protein: CASSVTGTDTQYF. In DNA, the CDR3 is TGTGCCAGCAGCGTAACAGGAACCGATACGCAGTATTTT. Full variable domain (remainder filled in from reference TRBV9 and TRBJ2-3): DSGVTQTPKHLITATGQRVTLRCSPRSGDLSVYWYQQSLDQGLQFLIQYYNGEERAKGNILERFSAQQFPDLHSELNLSSLELGDSALYFCASSVTGTDTQYFGPGTRLTVL.

V and J are TRBV3-1 (or the pseudogene TRBV3-2) and TRBJ1-1; 7 bases map to TRBD1. Looked up from germline, CDR1 is LGHDT and CDR2 is YNNKEL (reference sequence). V lost 2 bases, J lost 4 bases, and 7 bases stayed unmatched. The CDR3 runs to 15 residues. In DNA, the CDR3 is TGTGCCAGCAGCCAACCAGGGGGGCGAGGCACTGAAGCTTTCTTT. Its translation is CASSQPGGRGTEAFF.

The chain employs TRBV24-1 and TRBJ2-5; 7 bases align to TRBD1. V lost 5 bases, J lost 5 bases, and 10 bases stayed unmatched. The germline V gene encodes CDR1 KGHDR and CDR2 SFDVKD. The CDR3 is 15 amino acids. CDR3 nucleotide sequence: TGTGCCACCAGTGCAGGGACAGCCCTACCGGAGACCCAGTACTTC. Translating gives CATSAGTALPETQYF.

The V gene is TRBV27, the J gene TRBJ2-6; D not certain. This CDR3 has 15 residues. The germline V and J ends were trimmed by 6 bases and 4 bases, with 13 bases remaining between them. CDR1 and CDR2 (germline): MNHEY, SMNVEV (reference sequence). CDR3 coding DNA: TGTGCCAGCAGCCGGAGATCCTCCGGGGCCAACGTCCTGACTTTC. Residues: CASSRRSSGANVLTF.